The clone carrying this TCR beta chain was seen only a few times. The junction does not match germline at one end; this may be a read error. CDR1 and CDR2 from the germline V gene are ENHRY and SYGVKD. CDR3 length: 14 residues. The sample originates from a study of OX40 agonist ivuxolimab in advanced cancers. TCRdb keeps only in-frame clones here, not all; method: immunoSEQ multiplex PCR. This sample has over 45,000 clones, with roughly four fifths found just once. The V gene is TRBV10-3, the J gene TRBJ1-2; 7 nucleotides align to TRBD1. Sequencing used CD4+ or CD8+ T cells sorted from blood, obtained in a trial of the OX40 agonist ivuxolimab. The receptor comes from an adult with an advanced solid tumor such as melanoma, head and neck, liver or kidney cancer. As DNA, the CDR3 is TGTGCCACTAGAAGATCTGACAGGGACTACGGCTACACCTTC. Amino acid sequence: CATRRSDRDYGYTF.